This T cell receptor beta chain was observed in a study of tumor-infiltrating lymphocytes in primary liver carcinoma. The V segment lost 0 bases and the J segment 0 bases; nucleotides outside the gene matches: 5. Germline CDR1 reads SGHAT; CDR2 reads FQNNGV. CDR3 length: 18 amino acids. Points from the study as a whole: No more than about 8-24% of top clones could be seen in all five tumor regions. Pairs of tumor regions overlapped more than tumor-adjacent and tumor-blood pairs did.

This clonotype is labeled as medium-sized. The antigen is not known. Co-extraction of RNA and DNA was performed on about 19-32 mg of unsorted bulk tissue. Resection treated the patients' primary liver carcinoma. The researchers produced TCR beta cDNA from roughly 500 ng total RNA with a constant-region primer. Each TCR beta library was derived from three nested multiplex PCR rounds that employed slightly modified ARM-PCR. Investigators reported that the first two PCR rounds, at roughly 11 cycles each, used TRBV1-TRBV30 forward primers with a C-beta reverse primer. TCRdb used MiXCR to reprocess the multiplex PCR reads, holding one entry per CDR3 protein. In the table there are approximately 54,000 distinct CDR3 sequences, around three quarters of which are singletons.

The clonotype originates from a man in his forties with primary liver carcinoma and hepatitis B virus infection. The genes are TRBV11-2 and TRBJ2-1; 10 bases are a match to TRBD2. Material: liver tumor tissue from sampling region 2. The subset denotes: tumor region T2, inferior pole. In nucleotides, the CDR3 is TGTGCCAGCAGCTTAGATCAGTGGACTAGCGGCTCCTACAATGAGCAGTTCTTC. Amino acid sequence: CASSLDQWTSGSYNEQFF.